The T cell receptor (beta chain) described here comes from a study of OX40 agonist ivuxolimab in advanced cancers. Whole-study results and caveats: Near-lowest levels of clonal expansion characterized partial responders at 0.1-3.0 mg/kg. Antigen specificity was not determined for the expanded peripheral T cells.

This clone was seen at least ten times. As yet, its antigen is unknown. V was shortened by 0 bases and J by 0 bases, with 9 bases between the two germline ends. The CDR3 has 15 residues. Germline V lookup: CDR1 SGHKS, CDR2 YYEKEE (reference sequence). Libraries were prepared by immunoSEQ multiplex PCR; TCRdb keeps only in-frame clonotypes and omits some of them. In the table there are 25,000 to 35,000 clones, about 81% of which are singletons. The sequence derives from an adult with an advanced solid tumor such as melanoma, head and neck, liver or kidney cancer. The material sequenced was CD4+ or CD8+ T cells sorted from blood, taken in a trial of the OX40 agonist ivuxolimab. The chain combines TRBV5-5 with TRBJ1-1; D is unclear. CDR3 sequence (DNA): TGTGCCAGCAGCTTGGAAGGGTCTTTGAACACTGAAGCTTTCTTT. Protein: CASSLEGSLNTEAFF.